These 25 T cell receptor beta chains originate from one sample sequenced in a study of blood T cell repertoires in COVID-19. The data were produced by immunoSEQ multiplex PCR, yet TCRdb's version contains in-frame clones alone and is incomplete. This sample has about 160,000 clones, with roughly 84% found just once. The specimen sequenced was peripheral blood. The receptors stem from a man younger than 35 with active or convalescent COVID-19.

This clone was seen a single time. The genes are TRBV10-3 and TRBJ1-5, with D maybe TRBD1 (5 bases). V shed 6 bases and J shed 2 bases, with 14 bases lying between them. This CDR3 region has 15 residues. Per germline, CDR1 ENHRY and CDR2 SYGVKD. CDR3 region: CAISPQGAGNQPQHF. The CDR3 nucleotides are TGTGCCATCAGCCCCCAGGGTGCGGGCAATCAGCCCCAGCATTTT.

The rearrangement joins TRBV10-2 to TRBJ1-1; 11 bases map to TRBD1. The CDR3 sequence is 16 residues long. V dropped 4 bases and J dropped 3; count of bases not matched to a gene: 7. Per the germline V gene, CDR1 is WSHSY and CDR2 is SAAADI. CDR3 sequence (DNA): TGCGCCAGCAGTGCTAGGACAGGGGGCATGGACACTGAAGCTTTCTTT. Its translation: CASSARTGGMDTEAFF.

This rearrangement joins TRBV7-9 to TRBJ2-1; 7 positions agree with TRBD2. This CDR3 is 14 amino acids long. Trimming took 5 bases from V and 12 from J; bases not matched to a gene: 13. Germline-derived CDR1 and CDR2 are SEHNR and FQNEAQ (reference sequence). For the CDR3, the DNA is TGTGCCAGCAGCGGTGGGGCTGGGGAGGGTGTGCAGTTCTTC. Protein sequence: CASSGGAGEGVQFF. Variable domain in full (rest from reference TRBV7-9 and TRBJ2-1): DTGVSQNPRHKITKRGQNVTFRCDPISEHNRLYWYRQTLGQGPEFLTYFQNEAQLEKSRLLSDRFSAERPKGSFSTLEIQRTEQGDSAMYLCASSGGAGEGVQFFGPGTRLTVL.

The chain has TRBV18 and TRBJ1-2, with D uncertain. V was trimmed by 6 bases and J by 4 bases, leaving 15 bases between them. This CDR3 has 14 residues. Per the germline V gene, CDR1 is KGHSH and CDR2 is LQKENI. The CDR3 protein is CASSLIEGAYGYTF. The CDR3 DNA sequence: TGTGCCAGCTCTCTCATAGAGGGCGCCTATGGCTACACCTTC. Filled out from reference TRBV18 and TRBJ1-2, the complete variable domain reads NAGVMQNPRHLVRRRGQEARLRCSPMKGHSHVYWYRQLPEEGLKFMVYLQKENIIDESGMPKERFSAEFPKEGPSILRIQQVVRGDSAAYFCASSLIEGAYGYTFGSGTRLTVV.

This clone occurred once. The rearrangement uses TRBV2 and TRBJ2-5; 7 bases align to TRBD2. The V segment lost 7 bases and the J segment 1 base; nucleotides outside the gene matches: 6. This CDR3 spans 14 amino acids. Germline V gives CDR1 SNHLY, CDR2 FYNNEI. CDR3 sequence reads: CASKLPSGQETQYF. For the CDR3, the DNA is TGTGCCAGCAAGCTGCCTAGCGGCCAAGAGACCCAGTACTTC. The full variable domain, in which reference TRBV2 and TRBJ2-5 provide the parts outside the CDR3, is EPEVTQTPSHQVTQMGQEVILRCVPISNHLYFYWYRQILGQKVEFLVSFYNNEISEKSEIFDDQFSVERPDGSNFTLKIRSTKLEDSAMYFCASKLPSGQETQYFGPGTRLLVL.

CDR3 bases: TGTGCCAGCAAGGGGGGGGCTGAAGCTTTCTTT. Its translation is CASKGGAEAFF. The J gene is TRBJ1-1, the V gene TRBV3-1 (or the pseudogene TRBV3-2); maybe TRBD1 (6 bases). V gave up 7 bases and J gave up 6 bases, with 9 bases separating them. Germline lookup yields CDR1 LGHDT and CDR2 YNNKEL (reference sequence). This CDR3 is 11 amino acids long.

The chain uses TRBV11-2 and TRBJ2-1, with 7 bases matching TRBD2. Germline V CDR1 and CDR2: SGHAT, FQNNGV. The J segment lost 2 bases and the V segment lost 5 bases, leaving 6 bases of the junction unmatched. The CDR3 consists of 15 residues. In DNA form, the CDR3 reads TGTGCCAGCAGCCCGCGGACTAGTGCCTACAATGAGCAGTTCTTC. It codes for CASSPRTSAYNEQFF.

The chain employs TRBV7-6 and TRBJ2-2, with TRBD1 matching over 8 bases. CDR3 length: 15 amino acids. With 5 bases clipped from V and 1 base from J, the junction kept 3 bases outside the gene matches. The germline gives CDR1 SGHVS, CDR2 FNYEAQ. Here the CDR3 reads CASSPGQGNTGELFF. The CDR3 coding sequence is TGTGCCAGCAGCCCAGGACAGGGGAACACCGGGGAGCTGTTTTTT. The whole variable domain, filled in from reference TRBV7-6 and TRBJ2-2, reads GAGVSQSPRYKVTKRGQDVALRCDPISGHVSLYWYRQALGQGPEFLTYFNYEAQQDKSGLPNDRFSAERPEGSISTLTIQRTEQRDSAMYRCASSPGQGNTGELFFGEGSRLTVL.

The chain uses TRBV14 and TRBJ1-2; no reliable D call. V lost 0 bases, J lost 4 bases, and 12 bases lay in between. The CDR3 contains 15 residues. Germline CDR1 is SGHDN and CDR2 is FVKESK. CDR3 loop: CASSQDPESGYGYTF. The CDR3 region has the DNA TGTGCCAGCAGCCAAGATCCAGAGAGCGGCTATGGCTACACCTTC.

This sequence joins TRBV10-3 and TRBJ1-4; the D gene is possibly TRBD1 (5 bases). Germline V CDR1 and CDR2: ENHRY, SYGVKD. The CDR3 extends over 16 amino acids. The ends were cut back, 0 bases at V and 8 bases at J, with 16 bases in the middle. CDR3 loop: CAISESRGGTREKLFF. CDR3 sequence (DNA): TGTGCCATCAGTGAGTCGAGGGGAGGAACTCGGGAAAAACTGTTTTTT.

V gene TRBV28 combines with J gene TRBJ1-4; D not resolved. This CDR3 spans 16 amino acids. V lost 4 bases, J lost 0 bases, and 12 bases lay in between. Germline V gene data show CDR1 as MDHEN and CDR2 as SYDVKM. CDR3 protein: CASSSYTPPTNEKLFF. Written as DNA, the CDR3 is TGTGCCAGCAGTTCATACACGCCACCAACTAATGAAAAACTGTTTTTT.

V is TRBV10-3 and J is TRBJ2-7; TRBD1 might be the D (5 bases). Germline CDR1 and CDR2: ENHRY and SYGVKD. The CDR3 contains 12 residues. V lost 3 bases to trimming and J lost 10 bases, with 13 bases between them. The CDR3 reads CAISDRVSLQYF. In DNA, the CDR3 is TGTGCCATCAGTGACAGGGTCTCCCTACAGTACTTC.

CDR3 sequence: CASSLGQGTIYEQYF. The DNA of the CDR3 is TGTGCCAGCAGCTTAGGTCAGGGTACAATCTACGAGCAGTACTTC. The chain links TRBV11-2 to TRBJ2-7; perhaps TRBD1 as D (5 bases). Trimming took 1 base from V and 3 from J, leaving 13 bases between them. CDR3 length equals 15 residues. In germline, CDR1 is SGHAT, CDR2 FQNNGV. Full variable domain (outside the CDR3, taken from reference TRBV11-2 and TRBJ2-7): EAGVAQSPRYKIIEKRQSVAFWCNPISGHATLYWYQQILGQGPKLLIQFQNNGVVDDSQLPKDRFSAERLKGVDSTLKIQPAKLEDSAVYLCASSLGQGTIYEQYFGPGTRLTVT.

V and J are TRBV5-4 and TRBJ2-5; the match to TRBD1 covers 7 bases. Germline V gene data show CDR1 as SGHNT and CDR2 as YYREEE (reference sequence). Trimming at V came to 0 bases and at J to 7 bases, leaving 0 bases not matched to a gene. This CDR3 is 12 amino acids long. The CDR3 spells CASSLDRGTQYF. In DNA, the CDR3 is TGTGCCAGCAGCTTGGACAGGGGGACCCAGTACTTC.

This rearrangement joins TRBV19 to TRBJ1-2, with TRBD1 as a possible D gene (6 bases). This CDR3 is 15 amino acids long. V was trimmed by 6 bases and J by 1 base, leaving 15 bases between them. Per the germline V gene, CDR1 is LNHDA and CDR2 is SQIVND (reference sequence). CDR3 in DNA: TGTGCCAGTAGCAAAGGACAGTTTTATAACTATGGCTACACCTTC. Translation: CASSKGQFYNYGYTF.

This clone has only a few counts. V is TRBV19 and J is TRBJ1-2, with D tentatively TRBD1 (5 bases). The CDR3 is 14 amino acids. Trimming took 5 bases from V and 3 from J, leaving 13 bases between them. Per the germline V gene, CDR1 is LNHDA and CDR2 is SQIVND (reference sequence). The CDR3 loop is CASSSQGRDYGYTF. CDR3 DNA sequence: TGTGCCAGTAGTTCGCAGGGAAGGGACTATGGCTACACCTTC.

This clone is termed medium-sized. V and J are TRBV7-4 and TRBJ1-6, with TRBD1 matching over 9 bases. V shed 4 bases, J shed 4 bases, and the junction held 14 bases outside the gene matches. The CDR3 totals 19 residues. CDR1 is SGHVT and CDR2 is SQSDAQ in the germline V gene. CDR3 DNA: TGTGCCAGCAGCTCGAAATTGGGACAGGGAGACCATTATAATTCACCCCTCCACTTT. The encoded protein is CASSSKLGQGDHYNSPLHF.

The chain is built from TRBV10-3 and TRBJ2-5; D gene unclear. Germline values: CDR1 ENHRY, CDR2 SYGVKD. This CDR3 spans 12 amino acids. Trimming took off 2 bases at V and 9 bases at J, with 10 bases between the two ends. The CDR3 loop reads CAISEPFQAQYF. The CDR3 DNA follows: TGTGCCATCAGTGAGCCGTTCCAGGCCCAGTACTTC.

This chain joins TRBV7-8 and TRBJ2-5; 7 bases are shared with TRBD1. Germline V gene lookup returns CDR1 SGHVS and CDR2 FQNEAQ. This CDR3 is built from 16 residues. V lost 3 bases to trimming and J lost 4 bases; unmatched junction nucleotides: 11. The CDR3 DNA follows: TGTGCCAGCAGCTTTCGTGTAGGGGGCGCAGGAGAGACCCAGTACTTC. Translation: CASSFRVGGAGETQYF.

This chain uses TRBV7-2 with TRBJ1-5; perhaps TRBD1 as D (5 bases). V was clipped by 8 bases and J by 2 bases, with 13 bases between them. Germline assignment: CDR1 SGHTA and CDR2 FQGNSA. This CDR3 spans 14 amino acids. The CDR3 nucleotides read TGTGCCAGCTCCGTAGGAGGGGGCAATCAGCCCCAGCATTTT. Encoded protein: CASSVGGGNQPQHF.

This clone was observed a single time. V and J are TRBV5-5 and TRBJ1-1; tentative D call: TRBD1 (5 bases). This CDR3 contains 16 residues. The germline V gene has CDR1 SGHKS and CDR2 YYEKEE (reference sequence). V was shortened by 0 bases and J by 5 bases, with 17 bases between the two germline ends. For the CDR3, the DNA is TGTGCCAGCAGCTTGGCCCATGGCAGGGCTCGGACTGAAGCTTTCTTT. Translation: CASSLAHGRARTEAFF. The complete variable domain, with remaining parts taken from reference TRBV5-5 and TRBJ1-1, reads DAGVTQSPTHLIKTRGQQVTLRCSPISGHKSVSWYQQVLGQGPQFIFQYYEKEERGRGNFPDRFSARQFPNYSSELNVNALLLGDSALYLCASSLAHGRARTEAFFGQGTRLTVV.

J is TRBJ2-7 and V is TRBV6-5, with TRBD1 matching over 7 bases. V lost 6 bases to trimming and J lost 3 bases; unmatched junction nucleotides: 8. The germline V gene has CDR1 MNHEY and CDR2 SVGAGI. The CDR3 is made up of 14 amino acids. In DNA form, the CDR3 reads TGTGCCAGCAGGAAAGGACAGGCAAACTACGAGCAGTACTTC. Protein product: CASRKGQANYEQYF.

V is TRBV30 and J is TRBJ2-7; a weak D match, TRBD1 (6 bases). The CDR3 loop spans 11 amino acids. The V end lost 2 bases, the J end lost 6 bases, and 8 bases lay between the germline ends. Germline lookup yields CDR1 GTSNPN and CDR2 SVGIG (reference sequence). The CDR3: CAWSQGSEQYF. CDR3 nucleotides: TGTGCCTGGAGTCAGGGGTCCGAGCAGTACTTC.

CDR3 sequence reads: CASRPGISSYNEQFF. In DNA form, the CDR3 reads TGTGCCAGCAGGCCAGGGATTTCCTCCTACAATGAGCAGTTCTTC. J is TRBJ2-1 and V is TRBV6-5, with D maybe TRBD1 (5 bases). V was pared by 6 bases and J by 0 bases, with 12 bases between. Germline assignment: CDR1 MNHEY and CDR2 SVGAGI. The CDR3 is made up of 15 amino acids.

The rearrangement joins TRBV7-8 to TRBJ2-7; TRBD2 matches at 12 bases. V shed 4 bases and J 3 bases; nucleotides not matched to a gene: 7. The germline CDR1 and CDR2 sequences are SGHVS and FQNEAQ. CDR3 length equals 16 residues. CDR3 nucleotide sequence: TGTGCCAGCAGCTACCCAAGGACTAGCGGGAACTACGAGCAGTACTTC. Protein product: CASSYPRTSGNYEQYF. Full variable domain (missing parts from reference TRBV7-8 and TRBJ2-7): GAGVSQSPRYKVAKRGQDVALRCDPISGHVSLFWYQQALGQGPEFLTYFQNEAQLDKSGLPSDRFFAERPEGSVSTLKIQRTQQEDSAVYLCASSYPRTSGNYEQYFGPGTRLTVT.